This T cell receptor beta chain was documented in a study of T cell repertoires in cytomegalovirus infection. TCRdb reprocessed the reads via MiXCR and lists one record per CDR3 protein. Of under 150,000 distinct CDR3 sequences listed, roughly 25% are singletons. Trimming removed 1 base at V and 3 bases at J, with 9 bases between. The CDR3 totals 14 residues. The germline CDR1 and CDR2 sequences are MGHRA and YSYEKL. To note about this clonotype: Antigen: not known.

The rearrangement joins TRBV4-1 to TRBJ1-2; D is ambiguous. The sequenced sample was PBMCs, sequenced either directly or after in vitro stimulation (not recorded which). This TCR was sampled from a human donor in good health (CMV status not recorded). Some clones in this sample may be carry-over from other donors' samples. The CDR3 here is CASSQVGSDYGYTF. The CDR3 DNA sequence: TGCGCCAGCAGCCAAGTTGGTTCCGACTATGGCTACACCTTC.